This TCR beta chain was documented in a study of blood T cells in healthy people across ages. V was pared by 1 base and J by 11 bases, with 8 bases of the junction left unmatched. This CDR3 has 15 amino acids. The germline V gene encodes CDR1 SGHRS and CDR2 YFSETQ. Samples each had at least 5 micrograms of total RNA extracted. Sample-barcoded 5' priming and a J-beta primer mix drove a second PCR of roughly 7 to 11 cycles. TCRdb re-derived calls from the 5' RACE reads in MiXCR, one entry per CDR3 protein. The table has 650,000 to 1,000,000 distinct CDR3 sequences, around 34% seen once. This TCR was recovered from a young man in good health. Sequences were obtained from blood. This chain joins TRBV5-1 and TRBJ2-5; 13 bases match TRBD2. Here the CDR3 reads CASSLTSGGADEQYF. CDR3 DNA sequence: TGCGCCAGCAGCTTGACTAGCGGGGGGGCTGATGAGCAGTACTTC.